What follows are 21 T cell receptor beta chains derived from one specimen sequenced in a study of cytomegalovirus exposure and HLA in healthy donors. The PCR ran on 60 Vbeta and 13 Jbeta primers. This table comes from immunoSEQ multiplex PCR, and its TCRdb copy is limited to in-frame clones, with some not included. Of 100,000 to 150,000 clones listed, 70% to 85% were seen once; the top ten hold 1.8%. Source material: PBMCs. The receptors were sampled from a young man in good health and CMV-seronegative.

The V and J genes are TRBV4-3 and TRBJ2-3; perhaps TRBD1 as D (7 bases). Trimming stripped 3 bases from V and 1 base from J, with 29 bases between. This CDR3 is built from 21 residues. Germline V gene lookup returns CDR1 LGHNA and CDR2 YSLEER. The CDR3 reads CASSHLEAPTGWGARTDTQYF. The CDR3 DNA reads as TGCGCCAGCAGCCATCTCGAGGCGCCGACAGGGTGGGGGGCCCGCACAGATACGCAGTATTTT.

This clone was recorded a few times. The chain employs TRBV18 and TRBJ2-2; TRBD1 agrees at 10 bases. V lost 0 bases and J lost 2; bases outside the gene matches: 6. The CDR3 spans 18 residues. Germline V gene sequence: CDR1 KGHSH, CDR2 LQKENI. In nucleotides, the CDR3 is TGTGCCAGCTCACCACCTCTTGGGACAGGGGATAACACCGGGGAGCTGTTTTTT. Protein sequence: CASSPPLGTGDNTGELFF.

The chain recombines TRBV5-1 with TRBJ1-6, with D uncertain. This CDR3 is built from 14 residues. Germline CDR1 SGHRS, CDR2 YFSETQ. V was clipped by 2 bases and J by 6 bases, with 9 bases between them. CDR3 sequence: CASSLEVGNSPLHF. The CDR3 bases are TGCGCCAGCAGCTTAGAGGTGGGTAATTCACCCCTCCACTTT.

This chain uses TRBV7-2 with TRBJ2-7, with TRBD2 identical over 8 bases. This CDR3 contains 17 residues. Germline values: CDR1 SGHTA, CDR2 FQGNSA. The trim removed 0 bases at V and 6 bases at J, leaving 13 bases unmatched. This chain's CDR3 is CASSLAGGGRARSEQYF. The CDR3 bases are TGTGCCAGCAGCTTAGCCGGGGGGGGCAGGGCAAGGAGCGAGCAGTACTTC. Full variable domain (outside the CDR3, taken from reference TRBV7-2 and TRBJ2-7): GAGVSQSPSNKVTEKGKDVELRCDPISGHTALYWYRQSLGQGLEFLIYFQGNSAPDKSGLPSDRFSAERTGGSVSTLTIQRTQQEDSAVYLCASSLAGGGRARSEQYFGPGTRLTVT.

This clone came up once. This chain connects TRBV10-3 to TRBJ2-7, with 10 bases fitting TRBD1. CDR3 length equals 13 residues. V shed 11 bases and J 2 bases; nucleotides not matched to a gene: 6. From germline, CDR1 is ENHRY and CDR2 SYGVKD. This CDR3 is CAVTGTGAYEQYF. As DNA, the CDR3 is TGTGCCGTCACCGGGACAGGGGCCTACGAGCAGTACTTC.

The V call is TRBV4-2, the J call TRBJ2-5; 9 nucleotides align to TRBD2. Germline V gives CDR1 LGHNA, CDR2 YNFKEQ. The CDR3 has 17 residues. After removal of 3 bases from V and 1 base from J, the junction contained 9 bases not matched to a gene. CDR3 in DNA: TGTGCCAGCAGCCAGAGCGGGGGGCTCCGATCCCAAGAGACCCAGTACTTC. It encodes CASSQSGGLRSQETQYF.

This clone was detected only once. The CDR3 is CASSSGYSPLHF. The CDR3, as DNA: TGCGCCAGCAGCTCGGGATATTCACCCCTCCACTTT. The gene calls are TRBV5-1 and TRBJ1-6; the D is unclear. This CDR3 has 12 amino acids. In germline, CDR1 is SGHRS, CDR2 YFSETQ. The ends were cut back, 3 bases at V and 8 bases at J, with 6 bases in the middle.

This chain uses TRBV18 with TRBJ2-3; D is undetermined. V dropped 3 bases and J dropped 0 bases, with 7 bases sitting between them. This CDR3 has 14 residues. From germline, CDR1 is KGHSH and CDR2 LQKENI. The CDR3 reads CASSPLSSTDTQYF. The CDR3 DNA reads as TGTGCCAGCTCACCCCTTTCTAGCACAGATACGCAGTATTTT.

The chain employs TRBV29-1 and TRBJ1-1, with no clear D. Looked up from germline, CDR1 is SQVTM and CDR2 is ANQGSEA. There are 12 residues in the CDR3. V was shortened by 3 bases and J by 6 bases, with 11 bases between the two germline ends. In DNA, the CDR3 is TGCAGCGTTGATCGCGGGGAGGCTGAAGCTTTCTTT. Translation: CSVDRGEAEAFF.

V usage is TRBV19 and J usage is TRBJ2-6, with TRBD1 as a possible D gene (6 bases). The germline V gene encodes CDR1 LNHDA and CDR2 SQIVND (reference sequence). The CDR3 runs 16 residues. V was pared by 5 bases and J by 0 bases, with 11 bases between. As DNA, the CDR3 is TGTGCCAGTAGTTACGGACAGACCTCTGGGGCCAACGTCCTGACTTTC. Residues: CASSYGQTSGANVLTF. Based on the CDR3 plus reference TRBV19 and TRBJ2-6, the full variable domain is DGGITQSPKYLFRKEGQNVTLSCEQNLNHDAMYWYRQDPGQGLRLIYYSQIVNDFQKGDIAEGYSVSREKKESFPLTVTSAQKNPTAFYLCASSYGQTSGANVLTFGAGSRLTVL.

J is TRBJ1-5 and V is TRBV6-5, with a tentative D call TRBD1 (6 bases). V lost 6 bases and J lost 0, with 12 bases in between. Germline lookup yields CDR1 MNHEY and CDR2 SVGAGI. The CDR3 has 15 amino acids. CDR3 residues: CASSLQGNSNQPQHF. In DNA, the CDR3 is TGTGCCAGCAGCCTACAGGGAAATAGCAATCAGCCCCAGCATTTT.

The chain links TRBV2 to TRBJ2-1; D is perhaps TRBD2 (6 bases). Trimming pared 6 bases from V and 4 bases from J, leaving 16 bases between. Germline CDR1 SNHLY, CDR2 FYNNEI. This CDR3 has 15 residues. The CDR3, as DNA: TGTGCCAGCAGCCAACCCGGGACTTTTTACAATGAGCAGTTCTTC. This gives the protein CASSQPGTFYNEQFF. Full variable domain (remainder filled in from reference TRBV2 and TRBJ2-1): EPEVTQTPSHQVTQMGQEVILRCVPISNHLYFYWYRQILGQKVEFLVSFYNNEISEKSEIFDDQFSVERPDGSNFTLKIRSTKLEDSAMYFCASSQPGTFYNEQFFGPGTRLTVL.

This chain joins TRBV28 and TRBJ1-4; D is possibly TRBD1 (5 bases). CDR3 length: 13 residues. Germline-derived CDR1 and CDR2 are MDHEN and SYDVKM. Trimming left V 10 bases short and J 4 bases short, with 13 bases between. The CDR3 sequence: CATTRGGNEKLFF. The CDR3, as DNA: TGTGCCACCACAAGGGGAGGTAATGAAAAACTGTTTTTT.

The chain combines TRBV7-2 with TRBJ2-7; a weak D match, TRBD1 (6 bases). From germline, CDR1 is SGHTA and CDR2 FQGNSA. The CDR3 spans 16 residues. The V end was cut by 6 bases, the J end by 0 bases, with 18 bases between. CDR3 loop: CASSLQGNPSSYEQYF. CDR3 in DNA: TGTGCCAGCAGTTTACAGGGAAACCCTAGCTCCTACGAGCAGTACTTC.

This CDR3 reads CASSLAAVTGRNSPLHF. CDR3 DNA sequence: TGTGCCAGCAGCTTAGCCGCCGTGACAGGGAGGAATTCACCCCTCCACTTT. This chain links TRBV11-1 with TRBJ1-6; 7 nucleotides line up with TRBD1. There are 17 residues in the CDR3. The germline gives CDR1 SGHAT, CDR2 FQDESV (reference sequence). J gave up 7 bases and V 0 bases, and 9 bases lay outside the gene matches. The full variable domain, completed using reference TRBV11-1 and TRBJ1-6, is EAEVAQSPRYKITEKSQAVAFWCDPISGHATLYWYRQILGQGPELLVQFQDESVVDDSQLPKDRFSAERLKGVDSTLKIQPAELGDSAMYLCASSLAAVTGRNSPLHFGNGTRLTVT.

The rearrangement uses TRBV6-1 and TRBJ1-1; D remains unclear. From germline, CDR1 is MNHNS and CDR2 SASEGT. V was pared by 0 bases and J by 4 bases, with 12 bases between. The CDR3 has 15 residues. CDR3 residues: CASSEARSRGTEAFF. CDR3 in DNA: TGTGCCAGCAGTGAAGCCCGGTCTCGTGGCACTGAAGCTTTCTTT.

V is TRBV4-2 and J is TRBJ2-1; D call uncertain. Deletions cut 7 bases from V and 2 bases from J, with 12 bases between. CDR3 length: 14 residues. In germline, CDR1 is LGHNA, CDR2 YNFKEQ. Here the CDR3 reads CASTFTGTYNEQFF. In nucleotides, the CDR3 is TGTGCCAGCACCTTTACGGGTACCTACAATGAGCAGTTCTTC.

The gene calls are TRBV4-2 and TRBJ2-7, with D possibly matching TRBD2 (6 bases). Germline V gives CDR1 LGHNA, CDR2 YNFKEQ. Trimming shortened V by 0 bases and J by 2 bases, and 14 bases separated the two germline ends. This CDR3 region has 16 residues. CDR3 bases: TGTGCCAGCAGCCAAGATCGGGGGAAGGGCGCCTACGAGCAGTACTTC. This sequence encodes CASSQDRGKGAYEQYF.

CDR3 DNA sequence: TGTGCCAGCAGCCCTCAAGGGGGGGCGTTTAGTCAGCCCCAGCATTTT. Residues: CASSPQGGAFSQPQHF. This sequence joins TRBV9 and TRBJ1-5; TRBD1 might be the D (6 bases). Trimming pared 4 bases from V and 6 bases from J, leaving 20 bases between. The CDR3 is made up of 16 amino acids. The V gene's germline CDR1 is SGDLS and CDR2 YYNGEE.

The V call is TRBV4-2, the J call TRBJ1-2; TRBD1 aligns across 7 bases. The CDR3 length is 15 residues. V was pared by 5 bases and J by 2 bases, with 8 bases of the junction left unmatched. CDR1 LGHNA and CDR2 YNFKEQ come from the germline V gene. The CDR3 DNA is TGTGCCAGCAGCAAGGGGGACAGCCAGAACTATGGCTACACCTTC. Its translation is CASSKGDSQNYGYTF.

This chain connects TRBV5-4 to TRBJ1-6; D remains unclear. The germline V and J ends were trimmed by 4 bases and 9 bases, with 17 bases remaining between them. CDR3 length: 15 residues. Germline V CDR1 and CDR2: SGHNT, YYREEE (reference sequence). In DNA, the CDR3 is TGTGCCAGCAGCCAAAGCGGGGTCTTAGGTTCACCCCTCCACTTT. This translates into CASSQSGVLGSPLHF.